A single sample is the source of the 20 T cell receptor beta chains below, sequenced in a study of cytomegalovirus exposure and HLA in healthy donors. Use of 60 Vbeta and 13 Jbeta primers characterized the PCR. Repertoires were generated with immunoSEQ multiplex PCR, while TCRdb's copy carries only in-frame clones and drops some. The sample has approximately 190,000 clones; just under 70% are singletons. Sequenced: PBMCs. The source is a middle-aged man in good health and CMV-seropositive.

The table lists this clone with a few counts. This chain uses TRBV5-1 with TRBJ2-5, with 8 bases matching TRBD2. The CDR3 length is 16 residues. V gave up 1 base and J gave up 3 bases; unmatched junction bases: 8. Germline CDR1 and CDR2: SGHRS and YFSETQ. The CDR3 coding sequence is TGCGCCAGCAGCTTGAACGGGAGGGGGGCCGAAGAGACCCAGTACTTC. Its translation: CASSLNGRGAEETQYF.

This chain links TRBV15 with TRBJ2-1, with D perhaps matching TRBD2 (5 bases). Germline CDR1 is LNHNV and CDR2 is YYDKDF (reference sequence). The CDR3 sequence is 16 residues long. V was cut by 0 bases and J by 6 bases, with 15 bases left in between. DNA for the CDR3: TGTGCCACCAGCAGAGATCCGACAAACAGCGGCAATGAGCAGTTCTTC. Its translation: CATSRDPTNSGNEQFF. The variable domain in full, with the rest retrieved from reference TRBV15 and TRBJ2-1, is DAMVIQNPRYQVTQFGKPVTLSCSQTLNHNVMYWYQQKSSQAPKLLFHYYDKDFNNEADTPDNFQSRRPNTSFCFLDIRSPGLGDTAMYLCATSRDPTNSGNEQFFGPGTRLTVL.

This clone has more than one count but fewer than ten. The chain is built from TRBV6-1 and TRBJ2-3; 8 bases match TRBD1. This CDR3 is built from 15 residues. CDR1 MNHNS and CDR2 SASEGT come from the germline V gene. V shed 5 bases, J shed 2 bases, and the junction held 6 bases outside the gene matches. CDR3 DNA: TGTGCCAGCAGTCCGGGACAGGCCGACACAGATACGCAGTATTTT. Residues: CASSPGQADTDTQYF.

The V and J genes are TRBV5-1 and TRBJ1-6; 9 nucleotides align to TRBD1. CDR1 is SGHRS, CDR2 YFSETQ, per germline. V trimming: 0 bases; J trimming: 6 bases; junction bases outside the gene matches: 4. The CDR3 has 16 residues. The CDR3 DNA reads TGCGCCAGCAGCTTGGAGGGACAGGGAGCTAATTCACCCCTCCACTTT. Amino acid sequence: CASSLEGQGANSPLHF.

As regards this clone: Its ends do not fully match the called genes, so a read error is possible. The chain has TRBV5-4 and TRBJ2-7, with 7 bases that match TRBD2. Germline CDR1 is SGHNT and CDR2 is YYREEE (reference sequence). The CDR3 covers 17 residues. This CDR3 reads CAGSVGGGGESSYEQYF. CDR3 nucleotides: TGTGCCGGCAGCGTAGGCGGGGGAGGGGAAAGCTCCTACGAGCAGTACTTC.

The chain uses TRBV6-1 and TRBJ1-1; unclear D gene. Germline-derived CDR1 and CDR2 are MNHNS and SASEGT. The CDR3 is 13 residues long. V lost 3 bases and J 0 bases, leaving 5 bases between the germline ends. For the CDR3, the DNA is TGTGCCAGCAGTGATATGTTGAACACTGAAGCTTTCTTT. Translated, it gives CASSDMLNTEAFF.

The chain joins TRBV4-3 to TRBJ2-3; D call uncertain. The CDR3 consists of 13 residues. Per the germline V gene, CDR1 is LGHNA and CDR2 is YSLEER. V was clipped by 0 bases and J by 4 bases, with 5 bases between them. The CDR3 loop reads CASSQEAPDTQYF. CDR3 nucleotides: TGCGCCAGCAGCCAAGAGGCCCCAGATACGCAGTATTTT.

V and J are TRBV7-9 and TRBJ2-5, with TRBD1 matching 7 bases. Trimming removed 3 bases from V and 5 bases from J; junction bases left unmatched: 15. This CDR3 has 17 residues. The germline V gene encodes CDR1 SEHNR and CDR2 FQNEAQ (reference sequence). CDR3 in amino acids: CASSFSGEGAFNETQYF. DNA for the CDR3: TGTGCCAGCAGCTTCTCGGGCGAGGGGGCCTTTAACGAGACCCAGTACTTC.

The chain has TRBV2 and TRBJ1-5, with D tentatively TRBD1 (5 bases). The CDR3 is 17 residues long. CDR1 is SNHLY, CDR2 FYNNEI, per germline. V lost 0 bases, J lost 2 bases, and 14 bases lay in between. CDR3 sequence: CASSEAQLGRGNQPQHF. CDR3 in DNA: TGTGCCAGCAGTGAAGCGCAATTAGGCAGGGGCAATCAGCCCCAGCATTTT.

The chain joins TRBV5-6 to TRBJ2-7; 8 nucleotides agree with TRBD1. CDR3 length equals 15 residues. The germline gives CDR1 SGHDT, CDR2 YYEEEE. V lost 4 bases and J lost 3; bases outside the gene matches: 9. The CDR3 region has the DNA TGTGCCAGCAGCCGGGACAGGTTGATTAACTACGAGCAGTACTTC. This codes for CASSRDRLINYEQYF.

The chain recombines TRBV27 with TRBJ1-2, with D tentatively TRBD1 (6 bases). The CDR3 extends over 15 amino acids. The V end was cut by 0 bases, the J end by 4 bases, with 12 bases between. Germline CDR1 and CDR2: MNHEY and SMNVEV (reference sequence). This chain's CDR3 is CASSLSGRGGYGYTF. The CDR3 DNA reads TGTGCCAGCAGTTTATCAGGCAGGGGCGGCTATGGCTACACCTTC.

J is TRBJ1-5 and V is TRBV29-1; maybe TRBD1 (5 bases). Trimming shortened V by 3 bases and J by 7 bases, and 13 bases separated the two germline ends. Germline CDR1 and CDR2: SQVTM and ANQGSEA. The CDR3 contains 13 residues. CDR3 nucleotides: TGCAGCGTTGAGCAGGGCGTAGGCCAGCCCCAGCATTTT. The encoded protein is CSVEQGVGQPQHF.

The CDR3 DNA is TGCGCCAGCAGCTTGGGTGCGGGGGGGCCGCATGAGCAGTTCTTC. This translates into CASSLGAGGPHEQFF. This chain connects TRBV5-1 to TRBJ2-1, with 9 bases aligning to TRBD2. V lost 0 bases, J lost 8 bases, and 6 bases stayed unmatched. Germline V gene sequence: CDR1 SGHRS, CDR2 YFSETQ. CDR3 length: 15 residues. The full variable domain, with the rest looked up from reference TRBV5-1 and TRBJ2-1, is KAGVTQTPRYLIKTRGQQVTLSCSPISGHRSVSWYQQTPGQGLQFLFEYFSETQRNKGNFPGRFSGRQFSNSRSEMNVSTLELGDSALYLCASSLGAGGPHEQFFGPGTRLTVL.

This clone was detected only a few times. The junction differs from germline at one of its ends, possibly a read error. The gene calls are TRBV7-9 and TRBJ1-5, with 9 bases fitting TRBD1. Germline-derived CDR1 and CDR2 are SEHNR and FQNEAQ (reference sequence). The CDR3 has 16 residues. CDR3 nucleotides: TGTTCCAGCAGCTTAGACAGGGGGGGACTTCGGCAGCCCCAGCATTTT. Encoded protein: CSSSLDRGGLRQPQHF. Drawing the rest from reference TRBV7-9 and TRBJ1-5, the complete variable domain is DTGVSQNPRHKITKRGQNVTFRCDPISEHNRLYWYRQTLGQGPEFLTYFQNEAQLEKSRLLSDRFSAERPKGSFSTLEIQRTEQGDSAMYLCSSSLDRGGLRQPQHFGDGTRLSIL.

The gene calls are TRBV5-5 and TRBJ1-2, with D unclear. Trimming removed 4 bases from V and 4 bases from J, with 5 bases in between. This CDR3 contains 11 residues. Germline CDR1 reads SGHKS; CDR2 reads YYEKEE (reference sequence). The DNA of the CDR3 is TGTGCCAGCAGCCCCAGCTATGGCTACACCTTC. Its protein product is CASSPSYGYTF.

The V call is TRBV10-1, the J call TRBJ1-6; weak D call: TRBD1 (6 bases). V was clipped by 6 bases and J by 14 bases, with 14 bases between them. CDR3 length: 12 residues. Germline V CDR1 and CDR2: WNHNN, SYGVQD (reference sequence). The CDR3 sequence is CASRGAVRALHF. Here the CDR3 DNA reads TGCGCCAGCAGGGGGGCTGTAAGGGCCCTCCACTTT.

This chain uses TRBV27 with TRBJ2-7; D is undetermined. Trimming left V 3 bases short and J 2 bases short, with 5 bases between. The CDR3 loop spans 12 amino acids. The germline CDR1 and CDR2 sequences are MNHEY and SMNVEV (reference sequence). The CDR3 sequence is CASSFSPYEQYF. CDR3 nucleotide sequence: TGTGCCAGCAGTTTTTCTCCCTACGAGCAGTACTTC.

V gene TRBV6-6 combines with J gene TRBJ2-5; D is possibly TRBD2 (5 bases). The J call may be wrong; the DNA end is better matched by TRBJ2-7. The CDR3 loop spans 12 amino acids. CDR1 MNHNY and CDR2 SVGAGI come from the germline V gene (reference sequence). CDR3 nucleotides: TGTGCCAGCAGTTACCGAGGGTACGAGCAGTACTTC. It encodes CASSYRGYEQYF.

The chain recombines TRBV7-2 with TRBJ1-3; D not resolved. The V gene's germline CDR1 is SGHTA and CDR2 FQGNSA. This CDR3 region has 14 residues. Deletions cut 0 bases from V and 4 bases from J, with 7 bases between. CDR3: CASSLARGGNTIYF. CDR3 nucleotide sequence: TGTGCCAGCAGCTTAGCGAGAGGGGGAAACACCATATATTTT. Drawing the rest from reference TRBV7-2 and TRBJ1-3, the complete variable domain is GAGVSQSPSNKVTEKGKDVELRCDPISGHTALYWYRQSLGQGLEFLIYFQGNSAPDKSGLPSDRFSAERTGGSVSTLTIQRTQQEDSAVYLCASSLARGGNTIYFGEGSWLTVV.

The chain links TRBV7-8 to TRBJ1-4, with 9 nucleotides matching TRBD1. Germline CDR1 and CDR2: SGHVS and FQNEAQ. This CDR3 region has 14 residues. The V gene end was trimmed by 3 bases and the J gene end by 7 bases; junction bases not matched to a gene: 3. The CDR3 coding sequence is TGTGCCAGCAGCTTGGGACAGGGAGGTGAAAAACTGTTTTTT. It is translated as CASSLGQGGEKLFF. Supplemented by reference TRBV7-8 and TRBJ1-4, the full variable domain reads GAGVSQSPRYKVAKRGQDVALRCDPISGHVSLFWYQQALGQGPEFLTYFQNEAQLDKSGLPSDRFFAERPEGSVSTLKIQRTQQEDSAVYLCASSLGQGGEKLFFGSGTQLSVL.